A single sample gave rise to the 9 T cell receptor beta chains below, sequenced in a study of blood T cell dynamics during melanoma immunotherapy. Time point of the sample: week 3, after first cycle of checkpoint inhibitor. Assay: immunoSEQ multiplex PCR; the TCRdb copy retains only in-frame clones and omits some. This sample yields about 16,000 clones, of which roughly 87% are seen a single time; approximately 7.8% belongs to the top ten. Sequencing was performed on blood, taken from a patient treated with checkpoint blockade. The receptor set was obtained from a human donor with melanoma.

The rearrangement links TRBV6-6 to TRBJ2-3; 12 bases align to TRBD1. Trimming cost V 10 bases and J 6 bases; bases outside gene matches: 11. CDR1 is MNHNY and CDR2 is SVGAGI in the germline V gene (reference sequence). This CDR3 region has 15 residues. In nucleotides, the CDR3 is TGTGCCATCGATACCGGGACAGGGGGCGCCGATACGCAGTATTTT. Translation gives CAIDTGTGGADTQYF.

The rearrangement links TRBV18 to TRBJ2-6; D ambiguous. Germline V lookup: CDR1 KGHSH, CDR2 LQKENI. The CDR3 runs 15 residues. Trimming pared 1 base from V and 1 base from J, leaving 5 bases between. Here the CDR3 DNA reads TGTGCCAGCTCACCACTCGGGTCTGGGGCCAACGTCCTGACTTTC. Its protein is CASSPLGSGANVLTF.

The V gene is TRBV7-2, the J gene TRBJ2-2; the D gene could be TRBD1 or TRBD2 (6 bases each). CDR3 length: 15 residues. V dropped 1 base and J dropped 7 bases, with 13 bases sitting between them. Germline V CDR1 and CDR2: SGHTA, FQGNSA. DNA for the CDR3: TGTGCCAGCAGCTTAGGTGTCGGGGGCAGCGGGGAGCTGTTTTTT. Its translation is CASSLGVGGSGELFF.

This sequence joins TRBV28 and TRBJ2-1; 10 bases match TRBD2. CDR3 length: 15 amino acids. V trimming: 6 bases; J trimming: 7 bases; junction bases outside the gene matches: 9. From germline, CDR1 is MDHEN and CDR2 SYDVKM. CDR3 amino acids: CASSPRASGRNEQFF. The CDR3 region has the DNA TGTGCCAGCAGCCCCAGGGCTAGCGGGAGAAATGAGCAGTTCTTC.

The chain links TRBV7-9 to TRBJ2-5, with TRBD1 matching 9 bases. With the DNA end fitting TRBJ2-7 better, the J assignment may be wrong. CDR1 is SEHNR and CDR2 is FQNEAQ in the germline V gene (reference sequence). This CDR3 has 16 residues. The chain's CDR3 is CASSLAVGTGHDEQYF. Written as DNA, the CDR3 is TGTGCCAGCAGCTTAGCGGTTGGGACAGGGCATGACGAGCAGTACTTC.

The chain couples TRBV2 to TRBJ1-1, with D unresolved. V was trimmed by 6 bases and J by 1 base, leaving 9 bases between them. CDR3 length: 13 residues. Germline values: CDR1 SNHLY, CDR2 FYNNEI. The CDR3 sequence is CASSLTTNTEAFF. In DNA, the CDR3 is TGTGCCAGCAGCTTAACCACGAACACTGAAGCTTTCTTT. Together with reference TRBV2 and TRBJ1-1, the CDR3 gives the full variable domain: EPEVTQTPSHQVTQMGQEVILRCVPISNHLYFYWYRQILGQKVEFLVSFYNNEISEKSEIFDDQFSVERPDGSNFTLKIRSTKLEDSAMYFCASSLTTNTEAFFGQGTRLTVV.

This chain joins TRBV28 and TRBJ2-7, with 9 positions matching TRBD2. J gave up 2 bases and V 7 bases, and 12 bases lay outside the gene matches. CDR1 MDHEN and CDR2 SYDVKM come from the germline V gene. The CDR3 extends over 16 amino acids. Written as DNA, the CDR3 is TGTGCCAGCACCCCCCCGGGGACTAGCCGCGCCTACGAGCAGTACTTC. Protein product: CASTPPGTSRAYEQYF.

This rearrangement joins TRBV6-5 to TRBJ1-5; TRBD1 might be the D (6 bases). CDR1 and CDR2 (germline): MNHEY, SVGAGI. The CDR3 runs 14 residues. V shed 7 bases and J shed 2 bases, with 12 bases lying between them. CDR3 DNA sequence: TGTGCCAGCAACGGGGGCGGGCGCAATCAGCCCCAGCATTTT. Its protein product is CASNGGGRNQPQHF.

This clone has just a few counts. This rearrangement joins TRBV4-1 to TRBJ2-2; 10 bases map to TRBD1. The CDR3 runs to 15 residues. V was pared by 5 bases and J by 4 bases, with 4 bases of the junction left unmatched. CDR1 MGHRA and CDR2 YSYEKL come from the germline V gene. CDR3 sequence reads: CASSTRTGGTGELFF. The CDR3 nucleotides read TGCGCCAGCAGCACCCGGACAGGGGGCACCGGGGAGCTGTTTTTT.